The 26 T cell receptor beta chains presented below share a single source sample, sequenced in a study of blood T cell repertoires in COVID-19. Using immunoSEQ multiplex PCR, the repertoire was profiled, and TCRdb retains in-frame clones only, with some absent. The sample holds under 250,000 clones, around 83% seen once. Sequencing was done on a sample of peripheral blood. The receptor source for this set is a man aged 30-40 years who had recovered from COVID-19.

This chain uses TRBV11-3 with TRBJ2-5; the match to TRBD1 covers 8 bases. Trimming at V came to 5 bases and at J to 2 bases, leaving 4 bases not matched to a gene. The CDR3 totals 14 residues. The germline V gene has CDR1 SGHNT and CDR2 YENEEA. The CDR3 DNA reads TGTGCCAGCAGCAGCGGACAGGGACAAGAGACCCAGTACTTC. Translated, it gives CASSSGQGQETQYF.

The CDR3 region is CASSLSGAGVNYGYTF. DNA of the CDR3: TGTGCCAGCAGTTTAAGTGGGGCAGGGGTTAACTATGGCTACACCTTC. The chain is built from TRBV27 and TRBJ1-2; D perhaps matches TRBD1 (6 bases). Trimming removed 2 bases from V and 1 base from J, with 14 bases in between. Germline V gene lookup returns CDR1 MNHEY and CDR2 SMNVEV (reference sequence). The CDR3 extends over 16 amino acids.

This chain links TRBV18 with TRBJ1-4; 11 bases map to TRBD1. CDR3 length equals 16 residues. Germline loops: CDR1 KGHSH, CDR2 LQKENI. The ends lost 2 bases at V and 7 bases at J; junction bases unmatched: 6. CDR3 in DNA: TGTGCCAGCTCACCAAGGACAGGGGGCGCCGGTGAAAAACTGTTTTTT. Encoded protein: CASSPRTGGAGEKLFF.

The rearrangement links TRBV5-6 to TRBJ1-1; no firm D call. Germline-derived CDR1 and CDR2 are SGHDT and YYEEEE. The CDR3 sequence is 15 residues long. Trimming cost V 6 bases and J 3 bases, with 18 bases left between them. This chain's CDR3 is CASTLGSSWDTEAFF. In DNA form, the CDR3 reads TGTGCCAGCACCCTGGGGAGCTCTTGGGACACTGAAGCTTTCTTT.

The chain employs TRBV5-4 and TRBJ2-3; perhaps TRBD2 as D (7 bases). From germline, CDR1 is SGHNT and CDR2 YYREEE (reference sequence). This CDR3 comprises 14 residues. Trimming removed 5 bases from V and 5 bases from J, with 15 bases in between. CDR3 bases: TGTGCCAGCAGTACCCCCGGGGGGCGAGATACGCAGTATTTT. This codes for CASSTPGGRDTQYF.

The chain employs TRBV6-1 and TRBJ1-4, with D possibly matching TRBD1 (5 bases). The CDR3 covers 13 residues. Trimming shortened V by 1 base and J by 8 bases, and 8 bases separated the two germline ends. Germline V gives CDR1 MNHNS, CDR2 SASEGT. CDR3 region: CASSEGQQEKLFF. In nucleotides, the CDR3 is TGTGCCAGCAGTGAAGGACAGCAAGAAAAACTGTTTTTT.

The rearrangement joins TRBV6-5 to TRBJ1-1; 9 positions agree with TRBD1. CDR1 and CDR2 (germline): MNHEY, SVGAGI. V lost 2 bases and J lost 3; bases outside the gene matches: 7. This CDR3 is 16 amino acids long. CDR3 DNA: TGTGCCAGCAGTTACAGGACAGGGGAACTTGACACTGAAGCTTTCTTT. It codes for CASSYRTGELDTEAFF.

The gene calls are TRBV7-2 and TRBJ1-1, with D possibly matching TRBD1 (5 bases). Trimming took off 1 base at V and 5 bases at J, with 14 bases between the two ends. This CDR3 contains 15 residues. Germline loops: CDR1 SGHTA, CDR2 FQGNSA. CDR3 amino acids: CASSLGPNRGTEAFF. CDR3 in DNA: TGTGCCAGCAGCTTAGGGCCGAACCGGGGGACTGAAGCTTTCTTT.

This clone appeared once. The genes are TRBV3-1 (or the pseudogene TRBV3-2) and TRBJ1-5, with a weak D call TRBD1 (6 bases). The CDR3 sequence is 13 residues long. Germline values: CDR1 LGHDT, CDR2 YNNKEL (reference sequence). V lost 2 bases, J lost 7 bases, and 9 bases lay in between. CDR3: CASSQSQGQPQHF. In nucleotides, the CDR3 is TGTGCCAGCAGCCAATCACAGGGCCAGCCCCAGCATTTT.

CDR3 nucleotide sequence: TGTGCCACCAGTGATCCCGGGGGGGAGCAGTACTTC. Translation: CATSDPGGEQYF. The J gene is TRBJ2-7, the V gene TRBV24-1; 7 nucleotides align to TRBD2. The J segment lost 7 bases and the V segment lost 3 bases, leaving 2 bases of the junction unmatched. Germline V gene sequence: CDR1 KGHDR, CDR2 SFDVKD. The CDR3 spans 12 residues.

The J gene is TRBJ1-2, the V gene TRBV25-1, with 10 bases identical to TRBD1. The J segment lost 5 bases and the V segment lost 2 bases, leaving 8 bases of the junction unmatched. From germline, CDR1 is MGHDK and CDR2 SYGVNS. The CDR3 runs to 16 residues. CDR3 residues: CASSEAPGQGEYGYTF. DNA for the CDR3: TGTGCCAGCAGTGAAGCCCCTGGACAGGGGGAATATGGCTACACCTTC.

J is TRBJ1-5 and V is TRBV7-8; D unresolved. The CDR3 is 15 residues long. CDR1 is SGHVS, CDR2 FQNEAQ, per germline. Trimming pared 0 bases from V and 4 bases from J, leaving 10 bases between. Written as DNA, the CDR3 is TGTGCCAGCAGCTTAGCGCGCTTCGAGAATCAGCCCCAGCATTTT. This encodes CASSLARFENQPQHF.

The chain is built from TRBV9 and TRBJ2-3; unclear D gene. Trimming shortened V by 4 bases and J by 6 bases, and 9 bases separated the two germline ends. Germline V gene data show CDR1 as SGDLS and CDR2 as YYNGEE. The CDR3 is 12 residues long. The CDR3 coding sequence is TGTGCCAGCAGCAGAGACTCCGATACGCAGTATTTT. Encoded protein: CASSRDSDTQYF.

The genes are TRBV19 and TRBJ2-2; the match to TRBD1 covers 8 bases. This CDR3 spans 14 amino acids. V lost 7 bases and J lost 0; bases outside the gene matches: 1. CDR1 is LNHDA and CDR2 is SQIVND in the germline V gene (reference sequence). The CDR3 spells CASMGQANTGELFF. As DNA, the CDR3 is TGTGCCAGTATGGGACAGGCGAACACCGGGGAGCTGTTTTTT.

The chain joins TRBV2 to TRBJ1-1; D may be TRBD1 (5 bases). There are 13 residues in the CDR3. V shed 10 bases and J shed 4 bases, with 16 bases lying between them. Germline assignment: CDR1 SNHLY and CDR2 FYNNEI. The CDR3 DNA is TGTGCCACAGAGGAGGGGTCGGGCACTGAAGCTTTCTTT. It is translated as CATEEGSGTEAFF.

J is TRBJ2-2 and V is TRBV3-1 (or the pseudogene TRBV3-2), with no clear D. The CDR3 is 13 residues long. Germline CDR1 LGHDT, CDR2 YNNKEL (reference sequence). V lost 4 bases to trimming and J lost 3 bases, with 6 bases between them. The CDR3 here is CASSPADTGELFF. DNA for the CDR3: TGTGCCAGCAGCCCGGCGGACACCGGGGAGCTGTTTTTT.

The table lists this clone with a few counts. The CDR3 loop reads CASSYYRGTGVPLHF. The DNA for the CDR3 is TGTGCCAGCAGTTACTACCGAGGGACAGGGGTACCCCTCCACTTT. The V and J genes are TRBV6-6 and TRBJ1-6, with 10 nucleotides matching TRBD1. Germline CDR1 and CDR2: MNHNY and SVGAGI (reference sequence). The trim removed 1 base at V and 12 bases at J, leaving 6 bases unmatched. The CDR3 contains 15 residues.

V usage is TRBV7-3 and J usage is TRBJ1-3, with TRBD1 matching 8 bases. V shed 4 bases and J 4 bases; nucleotides not matched to a gene: 6. The germline V gene encodes CDR1 SGHTA and CDR2 FQGTGA. The CDR3 extends over 15 amino acids. In DNA form, the CDR3 reads TGTGCCAGCAGCTCCGACAGGGGAAAGGGAAACACCATATATTTT. It translates to CASSSDRGKGNTIYF.

This chain uses TRBV19 with TRBJ1-5, with D perhaps matching TRBD1 (6 bases). This CDR3 has 14 amino acids. The V gene lost 2 bases and the J gene lost 6 bases, with 11 bases spanning the gap. Germline lookup yields CDR1 LNHDA and CDR2 SQIVND (reference sequence). The CDR3 protein is CASSIIGGSQPQHF. CDR3 nucleotide sequence: TGTGCCAGTAGTATAATAGGGGGATCTCAGCCCCAGCATTTT.

This clone has a handful of counts. The rearrangement links TRBV20-1 to TRBJ1-2; D unresolved. The CDR3 length is 11 residues. From germline, CDR1 is DFQATT and CDR2 SNEGSKA (reference sequence). V was shortened by 5 bases and J by 4 bases, with 8 bases between the two germline ends. CDR3 nucleotide sequence: TGCAGTGCTCGACGGGGCTATGGCTACACCTTC. Translation gives CSARRGYGYTF.

This chain connects TRBV2 to TRBJ2-2, with 7 bases fitting TRBD2. Germline loops: CDR1 SNHLY, CDR2 FYNNEI. This CDR3 contains 17 residues. After removal of 0 bases from V and 6 bases from J, the junction contained 10 bases not matched to a gene. In nucleotides, the CDR3 is TGTGCCAGCAGTGAAGCGCTGGGAGGGGCGGCTCCCGGGGAGCTGTTTTTT. Amino acids: CASSEALGGAAPGELFF.

V and J are TRBV6-5 and TRBJ1-2; 8 bases line up with TRBD1. The CDR3 covers 13 residues. The V segment lost 6 bases and the J segment 4 bases; nucleotides outside the gene matches: 4. Germline V gene lookup returns CDR1 MNHEY and CDR2 SVGAGI. CDR3 nucleotides: TGTGCCAGCAGCCTACAGGGGGGCTATGGCTACACCTTC. Translation gives CASSLQGGYGYTF.

The genes are TRBV15 and TRBJ2-5, with 9 bases matching TRBD1. CDR1 and CDR2 (germline): LNHNV, YYDKDF (reference sequence). There are 16 residues in the CDR3. The V and J ends lost 6 bases and 5 bases, in that order; junction bases with no gene match: 13. Written as DNA, the CDR3 is TGTGCCACCAGTAGATTGGGACAGGGACGGATGGAGACCCAGTACTTC. Translation: CATSRLGQGRMETQYF.

V usage is TRBV3-1 (or the pseudogene TRBV3-2) and J usage is TRBJ1-3, with 9 bases identical to TRBD1. Germline assignment: CDR1 LGHDT and CDR2 YNNKEL (reference sequence). V was clipped by 0 bases and J by 2 bases; unmatched bases: 5. The CDR3 sequence is 17 residues long. The CDR3 region has the DNA TGTGCCAGCAGCCAAGAAGGTGGGACAGGGACTGGAAACACCATATATTTT. Residues: CASSQEGGTGTGNTIYF.

The genes are TRBV27 and TRBJ1-5; D gene uncertain. The germline gives CDR1 MNHEY, CDR2 SMNVEV (reference sequence). V gave up 0 bases and J gave up 2 bases, with 5 bases separating them. The CDR3 totals 14 residues. The CDR3 DNA is TGTGCCAGCAGTTTATCAGGAGGCAATCAGCCCCAGCATTTT. It is translated as CASSLSGGNQPQHF.

The chain links TRBV29-1 to TRBJ1-4; D gene uncertain. This CDR3 has 13 residues. Trimming took 3 bases from V and 5 from J, leaving 10 bases between them. CDR1 and CDR2 from the germline V gene are SQVTM and ANQGSEA. This chain's CDR3 is CSVESLNNEKLFF. The CDR3 nucleotides are TGCAGCGTTGAGTCACTGAACAATGAAAAACTGTTTTTT.